What follows is one T cell receptor (beta chain) and its context. The sample originates from a study of blood T cell repertoires in COVID-19. Across the whole study: PBMCs, B-cell-depleted T cells, or T cells were the source of the cDNA or gDNA that made up the material.

TCRdb keeps only in-frame clones here, not all; method: immunoSEQ multiplex PCR. The sample holds tens of thousands of clones, around 86% seen once. CDR1 is SGHTA and CDR2 is FQGTGA in the germline V gene. The CDR3 totals 13 residues. V shed 5 bases and J 4 bases; nucleotides not matched to a gene: 3. This TCR derives from a human donor in a cohort sampled during active COVID-19. The V and J genes are TRBV7-3 and TRBJ2-5; 8 bases are shared with TRBD2. The material sequenced was peripheral blood. The DNA of the CDR3 is TGTGCCAGCAGCCGGGGACTAGGAGAGACCCAGTACTTC. It codes for CASSRGLGETQYF. The variable domain in full, with the rest retrieved from reference TRBV7-3 and TRBJ2-5, is GAGVSQTPSNKVTEKGKYVELRCDPISGHTALYWYRQSLGQGPEFLIYFQGTGAADDSGLPNDRFFAVRPEGSVSTLKIQRTERGDSAVYLCASSRGLGETQYFGPGTRLLVL.